A single sample is the source of the 19 T cell receptor beta chains below, sequenced in a study of cytomegalovirus exposure and HLA in healthy donors. The PCR employed 60 Vbeta primers together with 13 Jbeta primers. Assay: immunoSEQ multiplex PCR; the TCRdb copy retains only in-frame clones and omits some. Counted here are 150,000 to 200,000 clones, about 71% occurring once; the ten biggest clones make up approximately 1.3%. Sample: PBMCs. The receptors derive from a man in his forties or fifties in good health and CMV-seronegative.

The chain carries TRBV10-3 and TRBJ1-1; weak D call: TRBD1 (6 bases). Germline assignment: CDR1 ENHRY and CDR2 SYGVKD. The CDR3 has 14 residues. Trimming shortened V by 10 bases and J by 5 bases, and 20 bases separated the two germline ends. The CDR3 nucleotides read TGTGCCACTTCGGGGGGAGGGGGAGGGACTGAAGCTTTCTTT. It specifies CATSGGGGGTEAFF.

This chain links TRBV28 with TRBJ1-3; tentative D call: TRBD1 (5 bases). Germline CDR1 and CDR2: MDHEN and SYDVKM. CDR3 size: 15 residues. Trimming took 3 bases from V and 4 from J, leaving 13 bases between them. The CDR3 is CASSLPGRAGNTIYF. The DNA for the CDR3 is TGTGCCAGCAGTTTGCCAGGGAGGGCGGGAAACACCATATATTTT.

The chain links TRBV6-1 to TRBJ2-4; possibly TRBD2 for D (6 bases). The V end lost 7 bases, the J end lost 0 bases, and 13 bases lay between the germline ends. The germline gives CDR1 MNHNS, CDR2 SASEGT. The CDR3 is 15 residues long. The CDR3 is CASTRDSIAKNIQYF. The CDR3 nucleotides are TGTGCCAGCACCAGGGACTCCATAGCCAAAAACATTCAGTACTTC.

This chain connects TRBV5-4 to TRBJ2-7, with D perhaps TRBD1 (6 bases). Germline V gene data show CDR1 as SGHNT and CDR2 as YYREEE (reference sequence). Trimming removed 2 bases at V and 2 bases at J, with 14 bases between. CDR3 length equals 15 residues. The CDR3 reads CASSLATGLPYEQYF. In DNA, the CDR3 is TGTGCCAGCAGCTTAGCCACAGGGCTGCCCTACGAGCAGTACTTC.

V usage is TRBV29-1 and J usage is TRBJ1-1; D might be TRBD1 (5 bases). The CDR3 sequence is 10 residues long. CDR1 and CDR2 from the germline V gene are SQVTM and ANQGSEA. Between the trimmed V and J ends, which lost 4 bases and 7 bases, there was a span of 7 bases. CDR3 loop: CSVGDFEAFF. CDR3 coding DNA: TGCAGCGTTGGGGACTTTGAAGCTTTCTTT. Looking up the rest from reference TRBV29-1 and TRBJ1-1 gives the full variable domain: SAVISQKPSRDICQRGTSLTIQCQVDSQVTMMFWYRQQPGQSLTLIATANQGSEATYESGFVIDKFPISRPNLTFSTLTVSNMSPEDSSIYLCSVGDFEAFFGQGTRLTVV.

This chain uses TRBV6-5 with TRBJ2-5; 15 bases match TRBD2. The CDR3 is 16 residues long. In germline, CDR1 is MNHEY, CDR2 SVGAGI. V lost 4 bases and J lost 4; bases outside the gene matches: 4. CDR3 amino acids: CASSFGTSGGRETQYF. The CDR3 DNA reads as TGTGCCAGCAGTTTTGGGACTAGCGGGGGGAGAGAGACCCAGTACTTC.

The rearrangement joins TRBV5-4 to TRBJ1-1, with 8 bases that match TRBD1. CDR1 SGHNT and CDR2 YYREEE come from the germline V gene (reference sequence). Unmatched junction bases numbered 6, after V lost 3 bases and J lost 8 bases. There are 13 residues in the CDR3. CDR3 bases: TGTGCCAGCAGCTGGGACAGGAGGGCGGAAGCTTTCTTT. Protein product: CASSWDRRAEAFF.

J is TRBJ1-2 and V is TRBV10-2, with 7 bases matching TRBD1. The CDR3 is 14 residues long. The ends lost 3 bases at V and 4 bases at J; junction bases unmatched: 5. Germline V lookup: CDR1 WSHSY, CDR2 SAAADI. In DNA form, the CDR3 reads TGCGCCAGCAGTGATCGGGCAGGGGGCTATGGCTACACCTTC. Its translation is CASSDRAGGYGYTF.

The CDR3 loop is CASWRQGRYQETQYF. CDR3 DNA: TGTGCCAGCTGGAGACAGGGGCGGTACCAAGAGACCCAGTACTTC. This chain links TRBV6-1 with TRBJ2-5; 8 bases line up with TRBD1. This CDR3 comprises 15 residues. V lost 8 bases, J lost 0 bases, and 8 bases stayed unmatched. Germline CDR1 is MNHNS and CDR2 is SASEGT.

In its sample, this clone was seen once. The chain employs TRBV7-2 and TRBJ2-5, with unresolved D. Matching the DNA end better, TRBJ2-7 makes the J call doubtful. Germline V gene sequence: CDR1 SGHTA, CDR2 FQGNSA. This CDR3 spans 14 amino acids. This chain's CDR3 is CASSFQGAGYEQYF. The CDR3 DNA sequence: TGTGCCAGCAGCTTCCAAGGAGCTGGGTACGAGCAGTACTTC.

The chain carries TRBV7-9 and TRBJ1-5; no clear D. From germline, CDR1 is SEHNR and CDR2 FQNEAQ (reference sequence). Trimming pared 3 bases from V and 4 bases from J, leaving 16 bases between. The CDR3 consists of 16 residues. Here the CDR3 DNA reads TGTGCCAGCAGCTTTGGTCTGGGCCCGTTGAATCAGCCCCAGCATTTT. Translating it yields CASSFGLGPLNQPQHF.

The V call is TRBV27, the J call TRBJ1-4; 9 bases map to TRBD1. Germline CDR1 MNHEY, CDR2 SMNVEV (reference sequence). There are 15 residues in the CDR3. After removal of 4 bases from V and 8 bases from J, the junction contained 8 bases not matched to a gene. The CDR3 bases are TGTGCCAGCAGTTCATGGGACAGGGATGGGGAAAAACTGTTTTTT. The encoded protein is CASSSWDRDGEKLFF.

In this sample, this clone turned up a few times. V and J are TRBV29-1 and TRBJ1-1; 9 nucleotides agree with TRBD1. This CDR3 spans 13 amino acids. Germline V lookup: CDR1 SQVTM, CDR2 ANQGSEA. After removal of 7 bases from V and 5 bases from J, the junction contained 8 bases not matched to a gene. The CDR3 DNA is TGCAGCGCCGGGGACAGGGAGGAAACTGAAGCTTTCTTT. Protein: CSAGDREETEAFF. The whole variable domain, filled in from reference TRBV29-1 and TRBJ1-1, reads SAVISQKPSRDICQRGTSLTIQCQVDSQVTMMFWYRQQPGQSLTLIATANQGSEATYESGFVIDKFPISRPNLTFSTLTVSNMSPEDSSIYLCSAGDREETEAFFGQGTRLTVV.

This clone was seen a few times. The rearrangement links TRBV2 to TRBJ2-7; 8 bases match TRBD1. Germline V gene sequence: CDR1 SNHLY, CDR2 FYNNEI. This CDR3 comprises 14 residues. The J segment lost 3 bases and the V segment lost 7 bases, leaving 8 bases of the junction unmatched. The CDR3 reads CASTKQGANYEQYF. In DNA form, the CDR3 reads TGTGCCAGCACCAAGCAGGGGGCGAACTACGAGCAGTACTTC.

This chain connects TRBV7-9 to TRBJ1-1; TRBD1 matches 9 bases. The junction had 4 bases not matched to a gene; V was cut back by 5 bases and J by 0 bases. Germline loops: CDR1 SEHNR, CDR2 FQNEAQ (reference sequence). This CDR3 has 15 amino acids. CDR3 nucleotide sequence: TGTGCCAGCAGCCTGGGGACAGGGATGAACACTGAAGCTTTCTTT. This sequence encodes CASSLGTGMNTEAFF.

The chain carries TRBV2 and TRBJ2-4, with 8 bases fitting TRBD2. The V segment lost 4 bases and the J segment 0 bases; nucleotides outside the gene matches: 5. This CDR3 spans 16 amino acids. Germline lookup yields CDR1 SNHLY and CDR2 FYNNEI. The CDR3 DNA follows: TGTGCCAGCAGTGTGAGCGGGGGCATAGCCAAAAACATTCAGTACTTC. Its translation is CASSVSGGIAKNIQYF.

The chain uses TRBV5-1 and TRBJ2-1; a weak D match, TRBD1 (5 bases). V was pared by 0 bases and J by 4 bases, with 11 bases between. From germline, CDR1 is SGHRS and CDR2 YFSETQ. The CDR3 sequence is 15 residues long. The CDR3 sequence: CASSLVGHVYNEQFF. The CDR3 nucleotides read TGCGCCAGCAGCTTGGTTGGACATGTATACAATGAGCAGTTCTTC.

This clone was observed a single time. The V gene is TRBV23-1, the J gene TRBJ2-4; 9 bases fit TRBD1. TRBV23-1 is known as an ORF, though its function is uncertain. The CDR3 consists of 14 residues. After removal of 10 bases from V and 5 bases from J, the junction contained 9 bases not matched to a gene. CDR3 sequence (DNA): TGCGCCACCCGGGACAGGGAGTTCCAAAACATTCAGTACTTC. It yields the protein CATRDREFQNIQYF.

This CDR3 reads CASTLRGGLETQYF. The DNA of the CDR3 is TGTGCCAGTACTTTACGGGGGGGCCTTGAGACCCAGTACTTC. This chain links TRBV19 with TRBJ2-5; 8 nucleotides align to TRBD2. This CDR3 has 14 residues. Germline CDR1 reads LNHDA; CDR2 reads SQIVND (reference sequence). The ends lost 7 bases at V and 5 bases at J; junction bases unmatched: 9.